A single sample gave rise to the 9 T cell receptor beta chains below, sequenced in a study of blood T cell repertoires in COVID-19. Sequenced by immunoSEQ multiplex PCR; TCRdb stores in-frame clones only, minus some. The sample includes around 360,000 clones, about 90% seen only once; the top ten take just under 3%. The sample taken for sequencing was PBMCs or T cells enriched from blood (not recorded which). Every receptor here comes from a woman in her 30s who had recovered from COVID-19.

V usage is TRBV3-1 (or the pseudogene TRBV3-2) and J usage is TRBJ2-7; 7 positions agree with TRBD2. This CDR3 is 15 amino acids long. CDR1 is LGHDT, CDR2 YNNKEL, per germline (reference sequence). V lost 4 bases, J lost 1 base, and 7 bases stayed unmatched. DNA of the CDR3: TGTGCCAGCAGCCTCCGGGAGGCGGAATCCTACGAGCAGTACTTC. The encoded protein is CASSLREAESYEQYF.

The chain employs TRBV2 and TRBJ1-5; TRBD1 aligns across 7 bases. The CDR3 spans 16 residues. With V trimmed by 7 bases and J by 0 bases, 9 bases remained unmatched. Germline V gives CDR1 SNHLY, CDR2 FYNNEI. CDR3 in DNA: TGTGCCAGCACCGGACAGGCCGCAACTAGCAATCAGCCCCAGCATTTT. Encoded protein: CASTGQAATSNQPQHF.

CDR3 residues: CASSTRTGGNQPQHF. CDR3 in DNA: TGTGCCAGTAGTACAAGGACAGGGGGCAATCAGCCCCAGCATTTT. V usage is TRBV19 and J usage is TRBJ1-5, with 9 bases identical to TRBD1. The length of the CDR3 is 15 residues. V shed 4 bases, J shed 2 bases, and the junction held 3 bases outside the gene matches. Germline CDR1 LNHDA, CDR2 SQIVND (reference sequence).

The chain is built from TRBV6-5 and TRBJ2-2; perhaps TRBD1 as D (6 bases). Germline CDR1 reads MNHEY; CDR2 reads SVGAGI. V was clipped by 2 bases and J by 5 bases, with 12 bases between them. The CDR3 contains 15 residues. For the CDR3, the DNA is TGTGCCAGCAGTTACCCACAGGGTGGAACCGGGGAGCTGTTTTTT. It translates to CASSYPQGGTGELFF.

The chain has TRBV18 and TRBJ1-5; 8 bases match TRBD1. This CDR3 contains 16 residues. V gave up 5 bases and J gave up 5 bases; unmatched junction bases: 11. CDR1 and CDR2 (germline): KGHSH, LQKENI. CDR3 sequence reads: CASSSGQGVMDQPQHF. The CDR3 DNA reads TGTGCCAGCTCATCAGGACAGGGCGTTATGGATCAGCCCCAGCATTTT.

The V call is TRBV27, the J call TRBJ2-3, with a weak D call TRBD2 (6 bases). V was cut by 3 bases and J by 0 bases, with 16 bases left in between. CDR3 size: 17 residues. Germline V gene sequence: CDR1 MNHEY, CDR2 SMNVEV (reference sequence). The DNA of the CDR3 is TGTGCCAGCAGTTTGAATATGGACTACCCGAGCACAGATACGCAGTATTTT. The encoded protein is CASSLNMDYPSTDTQYF.

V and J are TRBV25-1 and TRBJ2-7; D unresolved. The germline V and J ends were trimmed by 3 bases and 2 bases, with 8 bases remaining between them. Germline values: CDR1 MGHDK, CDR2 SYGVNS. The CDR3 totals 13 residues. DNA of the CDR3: TGTGCCAGCAGTGATGCCGGAGCCTACGAGCAGTACTTC. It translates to CASSDAGAYEQYF.

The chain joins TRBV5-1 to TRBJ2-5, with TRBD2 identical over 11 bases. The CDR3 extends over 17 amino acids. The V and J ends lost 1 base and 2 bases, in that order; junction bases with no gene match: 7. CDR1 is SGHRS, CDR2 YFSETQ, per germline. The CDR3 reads CASSLTYSGGAQETQYF. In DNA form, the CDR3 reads TGCGCCAGCAGCTTGACTTATAGCGGGGGGGCTCAAGAGACCCAGTACTTC.

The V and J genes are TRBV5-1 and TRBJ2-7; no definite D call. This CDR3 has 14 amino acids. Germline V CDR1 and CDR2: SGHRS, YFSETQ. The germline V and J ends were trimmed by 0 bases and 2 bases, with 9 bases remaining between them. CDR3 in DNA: TGCGCCAGCAGCTTGGGGAGAGTCCCCTACGAGCAGTACTTC. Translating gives CASSLGRVPYEQYF.